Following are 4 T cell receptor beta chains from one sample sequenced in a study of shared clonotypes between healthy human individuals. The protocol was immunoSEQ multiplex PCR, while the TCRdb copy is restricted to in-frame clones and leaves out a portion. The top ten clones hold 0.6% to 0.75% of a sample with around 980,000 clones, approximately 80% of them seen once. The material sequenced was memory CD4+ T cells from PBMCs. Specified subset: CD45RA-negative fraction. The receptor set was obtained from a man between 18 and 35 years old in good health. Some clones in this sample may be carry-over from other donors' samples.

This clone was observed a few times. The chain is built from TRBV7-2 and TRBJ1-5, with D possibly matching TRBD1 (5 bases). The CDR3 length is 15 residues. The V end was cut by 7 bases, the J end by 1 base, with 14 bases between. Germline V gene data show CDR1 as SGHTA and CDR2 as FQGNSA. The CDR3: CASTTQGGSNQPQHF. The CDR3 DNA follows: TGTGCCAGCACCACCCAGGGCGGAAGCAATCAGCCCCAGCATTTT. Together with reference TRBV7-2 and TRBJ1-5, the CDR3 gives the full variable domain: GAGVSQSPSNKVTEKGKDVELRCDPISGHTALYWYRQSLGQGLEFLIYFQGNSAPDKSGLPSDRFSAERTGGSVSTLTIQRTQQEDSAVYLCASTTQGGSNQPQHFGDGTRLSIL.

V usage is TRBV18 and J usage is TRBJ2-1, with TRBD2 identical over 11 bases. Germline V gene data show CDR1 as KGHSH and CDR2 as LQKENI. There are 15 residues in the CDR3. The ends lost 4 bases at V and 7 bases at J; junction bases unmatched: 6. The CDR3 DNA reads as TGTGCCAGCTCACTACAGACTAGCGGGACTAATGAGCAGTTCTTC. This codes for CASSLQTSGTNEQFF.

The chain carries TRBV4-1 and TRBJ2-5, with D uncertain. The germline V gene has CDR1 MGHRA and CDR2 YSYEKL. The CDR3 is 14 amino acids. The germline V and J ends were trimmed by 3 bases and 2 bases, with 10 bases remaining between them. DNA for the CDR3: TGCGCCAGCAGCCATGGTGACACTCAAGAGACCCAGTACTTC. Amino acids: CASSHGDTQETQYF.

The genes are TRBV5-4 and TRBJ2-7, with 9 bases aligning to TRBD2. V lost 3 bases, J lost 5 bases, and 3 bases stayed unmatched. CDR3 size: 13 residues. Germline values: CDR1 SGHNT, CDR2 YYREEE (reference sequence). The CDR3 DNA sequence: TGTGCCAGCAGCTCTAGACTAGCGGACGAGCAGTACTTC. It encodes CASSSRLADEQYF.